These T cell receptor beta chains were read from a single sample in a study of T cell responses to AZD1222 COVID-19 vaccine. Generated by immunoSEQ multiplex PCR, the TCRdb table keeps only in-frame clones and is missing some. The data contain fewer than 150,000 clones, 80% to 95% of them singletons. Source: peripheral blood, taken on day 0 of AZD1222 vaccination. Receptor source: an adult in good health. The CDR3 runs from the conserved cysteine through the conserved F or W. The order of the fields is J gene, clone size, V gene, D gene, CDR3 DNA, CDR3 protein. The D gene is left open where the match is weak. Not all rows give a size; the values are once, few, many and, for expanded clones, a class.

>TRBJ2-6|.|TRBV7-3|TRBD2
TGTGCCAGCAGCTTAAGGGGAGGTAGCGGGAGGACCGGGGCCAACGTCCTGACTTTC
CASSLRGGSGRTGANVLTF
>TRBJ2-7|.|TRBV5-4|.
TGTGCCAGCAGCTTCCTTAACGAGCAGTACTTC
CASSFLNEQYF
>TRBJ2-1|.|TRBV29-1|TRBD2
TGCAGCACAAGACTGGGACTAGCTTACAATGAGCAGTTCTTC
CSTRLGLAYNEQFF
>TRBJ1-5|once|TRBV27|.
TGTGCCAGCAACCCGGCTGGGAGGCACCAGCCCCAGCATTTT
CASNPAGRHQPQHF
>TRBJ1-2|once|TRBV7-3|.
TGTGCCAGCAGCTCCCACAGGGTCGGAGGCTACACCTTC
CASSSHRVGGYTF
>TRBJ1-6|.|TRBV7-9|.
TGTGCCAGCAGCTTAGTGGCGCCTAAGGTTCCCCTCCACTTT
CASSLVAPKVPLHF
>TRBJ2-2|.|TRBV6-2/TRBV6-3|.
TGTGCCAGCAGTTACCCCCGGGACGGGGAGCTGTTTTTT
CASSYPRDGELFF
>TRBJ1-5|.|TRBV5-1|.
TGCGCCAGCAGCTTGGGGGACCGAAATCAGCCCCAGCATTTT
CASSLGDRNQPQHF
>TRBJ1-2|once|TRBV9|.
TGTGCCAGCAGCCCCGCGGGAAGGGCTGGCTACACCTTC
CASSPAGRAGYTF
>TRBJ1-4|.|TRBV11-2|TRBD1
TGTGCCAGCAGCTTACAACCGACAGGGTTTGATCAAAAACTGTTTTTT
CASSLQPTGFDQKLFF
>TRBJ2-1|.|TRBV5-1|TRBD1
TGCGCCAGCAGCTTGAGAGACAGGGGGCTACATTACAATGAGCAGTTCTTC
CASSLRDRGLHYNEQFF
>TRBJ2-6|.|TRBV7-2|TRBD1
TGTGCCAGCAGTGACAGGGTCTCTGGGGCCAACGTCCTGACTTTC
CASSDRVSGANVLTF
>TRBJ2-3|.|TRBV4-1|TRBD2
TGCGCCAGCAGGGACTTTCCGCGGGAGTTAGGAACAGATACGCAGTATTTT
CASRDFPRELGTDTQYF
>TRBJ2-1|.|TRBV9|.
TGTGCCAGCAGCGTAGCTGAGAATGAGCAGTTCTTC
CASSVAENEQFF
>TRBJ1-1|.|TRBV5-1|.
TGCGCCAGCAGCTTGTTCATAAACACTGAAGCTTTCTTT
CASSLFINTEAFF
>TRBJ1-1|.|TRBV15|.
TGTGCCACCAGCGGACAAGTTGAAGCTTTCTTT
CATSGQVEAFF
>TRBJ2-7|.|TRBV29-1|TRBD2
TGCAGCGTTGATAGCGGGAGGGACTACGAGCAGTACTTC
CSVDSGRDYEQYF
>TRBJ1-1|once|TRBV5-6|TRBD1
TGTGCCAGCAGCTATGGGACAGCTCGAGCTTTCTTT
CASSYGTARAFF
>TRBJ2-2|.|TRBV6-2/TRBV6-3|.
TGTGCCAGCAGTCGGGACCGTGGGAGGAACCCTCGGGGCGGGGAGCTGTTTTTT
CASSRDRGRNPRGGELFF
>TRBJ2-5|.|TRBV2|TRBD2
TGTGCCAGCAGCGCCGATGGTAGCGGGCGAGAGACCCAGTACTTC
CASSADGSGRETQYF
>TRBJ2-1|.|TRBV28|.
TGTGCCAGCAGTTTATACAAGAGCTCCTACAATGAGCAGTTCTTC
CASSLYKSSYNEQFF
>TRBJ2-5|.|TRBV9|.
TGTGCCAGTGGGTACGGGGACTCAGAGACCCAGTACTTC
CASGYGDSETQYF
>TRBJ1-2|.|TRBV12-3/TRBV12-4|.
TGTGCCAGCAGTTTAAGACAGCTGTATGGCTACACCTTC
CASSLRQLYGYTF